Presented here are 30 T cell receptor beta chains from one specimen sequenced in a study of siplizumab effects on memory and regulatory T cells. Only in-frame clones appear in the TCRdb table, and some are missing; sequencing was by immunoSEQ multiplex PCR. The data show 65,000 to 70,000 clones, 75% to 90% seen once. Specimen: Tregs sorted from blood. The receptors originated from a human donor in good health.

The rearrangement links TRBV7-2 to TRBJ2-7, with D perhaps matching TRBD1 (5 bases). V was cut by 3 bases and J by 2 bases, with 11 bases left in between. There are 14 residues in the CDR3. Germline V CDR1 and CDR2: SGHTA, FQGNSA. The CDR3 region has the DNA TGTGCCAGCAGCTTGTCAGGGCAGACCTACGAGCAGTACTTC. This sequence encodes CASSLSGQTYEQYF.

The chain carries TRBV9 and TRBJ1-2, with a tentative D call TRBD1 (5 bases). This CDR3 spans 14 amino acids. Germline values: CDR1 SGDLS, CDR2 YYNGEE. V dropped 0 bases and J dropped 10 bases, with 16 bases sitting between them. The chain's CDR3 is CASSVGDPRKAYTF. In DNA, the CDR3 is TGTGCCAGCAGCGTAGGGGACCCCCGGAAGGCCTACACCTTC. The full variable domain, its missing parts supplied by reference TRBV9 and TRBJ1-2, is DSGVTQTPKHLITATGQRVTLRCSPRSGDLSVYWYQQSLDQGLQFLIQYYNGEERAKGNILERFSAQQFPDLHSELNLSSLELGDSALYFCASSVGDPRKAYTFGSGTRLTVV.

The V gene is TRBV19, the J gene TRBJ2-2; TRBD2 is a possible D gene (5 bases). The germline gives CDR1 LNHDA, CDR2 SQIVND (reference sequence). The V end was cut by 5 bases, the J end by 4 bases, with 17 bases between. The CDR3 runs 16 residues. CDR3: CASSSKSGSFTGELFF. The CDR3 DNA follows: TGTGCCAGTAGTTCCAAAAGCGGCAGCTTCACCGGGGAGCTGTTTTTT. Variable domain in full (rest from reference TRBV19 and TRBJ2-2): DGGITQSPKYLFRKEGQNVTLSCEQNLNHDAMYWYRQDPGQGLRLIYYSQIVNDFQKGDIAEGYSVSREKKESFPLTVTSAQKNPTAFYLCASSSKSGSFTGELFFGEGSRLTVL.

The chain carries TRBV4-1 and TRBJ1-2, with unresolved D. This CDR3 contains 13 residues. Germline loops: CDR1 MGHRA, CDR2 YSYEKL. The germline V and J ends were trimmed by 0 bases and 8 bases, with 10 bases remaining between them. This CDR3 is CASSQDLQVGYTF. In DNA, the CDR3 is TGCGCCAGCAGCCAAGATCTGCAAGTAGGCTACACCTTC.

The DNA of the CDR3 is TGTGCCAGCAGTGTAGACAGGGGTTCACCCCTCCACTTT. It is translated as CASSVDRGSPLHF. This rearrangement joins TRBV6-1 to TRBJ1-6; the match to TRBD1 covers 8 bases. The germline V gene has CDR1 MNHNS and CDR2 SASEGT. This CDR3 region has 13 residues. V shed 4 bases and J 9 bases; nucleotides not matched to a gene: 2.

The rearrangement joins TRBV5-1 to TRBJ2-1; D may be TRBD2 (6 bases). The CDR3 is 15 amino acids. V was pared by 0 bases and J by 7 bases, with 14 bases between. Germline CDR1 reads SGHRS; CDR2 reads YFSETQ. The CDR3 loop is CASSLAGVESNEQFF. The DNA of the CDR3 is TGCGCCAGCAGCTTGGCGGGAGTAGAGAGTAATGAGCAGTTCTTC.

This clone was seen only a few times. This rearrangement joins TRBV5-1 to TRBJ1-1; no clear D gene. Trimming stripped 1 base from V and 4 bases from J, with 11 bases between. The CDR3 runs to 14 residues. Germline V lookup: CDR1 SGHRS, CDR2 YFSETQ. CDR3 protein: CASSLNGGGTEAFF. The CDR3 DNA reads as TGCGCCAGCAGCTTGAACGGTGGTGGCACTGAAGCTTTCTTT.

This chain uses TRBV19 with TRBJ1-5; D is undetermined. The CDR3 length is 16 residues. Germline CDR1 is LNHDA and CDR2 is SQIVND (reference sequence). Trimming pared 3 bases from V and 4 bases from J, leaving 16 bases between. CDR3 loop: CASSMFSGSANQPQHF. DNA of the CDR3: TGTGCCAGTAGTATGTTTTCGGGTTCGGCTAATCAGCCCCAGCATTTT. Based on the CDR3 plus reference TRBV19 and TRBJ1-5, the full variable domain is DGGITQSPKYLFRKEGQNVTLSCEQNLNHDAMYWYRQDPGQGLRLIYYSQIVNDFQKGDIAEGYSVSREKKESFPLTVTSAQKNPTAFYLCASSMFSGSANQPQHFGDGTRLSIL.

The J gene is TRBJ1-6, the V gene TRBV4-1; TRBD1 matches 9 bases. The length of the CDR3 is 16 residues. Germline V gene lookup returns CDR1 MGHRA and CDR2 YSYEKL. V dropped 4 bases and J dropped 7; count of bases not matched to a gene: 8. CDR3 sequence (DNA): TGCGCCAGCAGCCGTCCGACAGGGGGTAGGAATTCACCCCTCCACTTT. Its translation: CASSRPTGGRNSPLHF.

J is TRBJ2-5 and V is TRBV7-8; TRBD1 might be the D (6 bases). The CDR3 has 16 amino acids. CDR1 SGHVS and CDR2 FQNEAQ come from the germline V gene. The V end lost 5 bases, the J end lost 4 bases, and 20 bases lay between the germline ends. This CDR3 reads CASSTPGHRMVETQYF. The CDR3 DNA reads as TGTGCCAGCAGCACTCCGGGACATCGGATGGTAGAGACCCAGTACTTC.

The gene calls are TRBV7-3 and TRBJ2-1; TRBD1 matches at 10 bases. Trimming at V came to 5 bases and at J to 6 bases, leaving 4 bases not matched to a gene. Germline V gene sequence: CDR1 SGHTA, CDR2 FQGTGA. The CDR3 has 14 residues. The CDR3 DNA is TGTGCCAGCAGCCGACAGGGGGCCGGCAATGAGCAGTTCTTC. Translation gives CASSRQGAGNEQFF.

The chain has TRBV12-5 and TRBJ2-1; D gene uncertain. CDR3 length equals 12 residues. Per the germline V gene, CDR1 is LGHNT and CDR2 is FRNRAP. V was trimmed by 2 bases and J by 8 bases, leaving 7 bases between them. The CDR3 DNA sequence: TGTGCTAGTGGTTTGAACTTGGATGAGCAGTTCTTC. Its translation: CASGLNLDEQFF.

The CDR3 DNA sequence: TGCAGCGCCGAGACTAGCGGCACAGATACGCAGTATTTT. This sequence encodes CSAETSGTDTQYF. The chain links TRBV29-1 to TRBJ2-3, with 8 bases lining up with TRBD2. After removal of 7 bases from V and 1 base from J, the junction contained 4 bases not matched to a gene. CDR3 length: 13 residues. Germline-derived CDR1 and CDR2 are SQVTM and ANQGSEA.

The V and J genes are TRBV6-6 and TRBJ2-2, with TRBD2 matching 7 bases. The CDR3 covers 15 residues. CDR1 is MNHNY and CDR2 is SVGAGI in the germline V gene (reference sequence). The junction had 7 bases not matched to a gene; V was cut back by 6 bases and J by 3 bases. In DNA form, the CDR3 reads TGTGCCAGCAGCAATGGACTAGGGTACACCGGGGAGCTGTTTTTT. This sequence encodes CASSNGLGYTGELFF.

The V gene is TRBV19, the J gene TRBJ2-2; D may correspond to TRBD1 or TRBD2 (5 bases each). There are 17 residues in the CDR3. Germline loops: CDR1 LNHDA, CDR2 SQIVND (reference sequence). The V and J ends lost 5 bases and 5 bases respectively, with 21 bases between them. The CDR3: CASSFFSGTKGTGELFF. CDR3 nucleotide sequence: TGTGCCAGTAGTTTTTTTTCCGGGACCAAGGGGACCGGGGAGCTGTTTTTT.

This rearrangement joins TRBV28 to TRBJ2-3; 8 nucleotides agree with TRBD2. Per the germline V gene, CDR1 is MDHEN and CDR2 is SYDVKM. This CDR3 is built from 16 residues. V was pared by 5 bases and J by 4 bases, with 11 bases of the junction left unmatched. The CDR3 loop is CASSPISGLEADTQYF. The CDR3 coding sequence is TGTGCCAGCAGTCCTATCTCGGGACTAGAGGCAGATACGCAGTATTTT.

The CDR3 bases are TGTGCCAGTAGCTCCCCCAGGGGGCTTCCCTCTGGGGCCAACGTCCTGACTTTC. Residues: CASSSPRGLPSGANVLTF. This chain connects TRBV19 to TRBJ2-6, with 8 bases lining up with TRBD1. The CDR3 totals 18 residues. Germline V gives CDR1 LNHDA, CDR2 SQIVND (reference sequence). V shed 6 bases, J shed 0 bases, and the junction held 10 bases outside the gene matches.

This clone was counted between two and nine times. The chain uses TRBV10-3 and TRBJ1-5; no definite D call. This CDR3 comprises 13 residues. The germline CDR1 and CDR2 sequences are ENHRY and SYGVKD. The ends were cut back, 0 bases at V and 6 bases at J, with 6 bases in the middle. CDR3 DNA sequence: TGTGCCATCAGTGAGTCGGAGGCTCAGCCCCAGCATTTT. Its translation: CAISESEAQPQHF.

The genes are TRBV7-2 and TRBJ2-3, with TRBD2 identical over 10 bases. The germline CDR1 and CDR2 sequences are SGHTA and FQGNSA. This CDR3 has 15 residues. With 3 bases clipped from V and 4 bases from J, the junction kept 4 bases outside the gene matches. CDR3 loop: CASSFSGRMADTQYF. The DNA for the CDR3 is TGTGCCAGCAGCTTTAGCGGGAGGATGGCAGATACGCAGTATTTT. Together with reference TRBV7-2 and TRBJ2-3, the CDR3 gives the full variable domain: GAGVSQSPSNKVTEKGKDVELRCDPISGHTALYWYRQSLGQGLEFLIYFQGNSAPDKSGLPSDRFSAERTGGSVSTLTIQRTQQEDSAVYLCASSFSGRMADTQYFGPGTRLTVL.

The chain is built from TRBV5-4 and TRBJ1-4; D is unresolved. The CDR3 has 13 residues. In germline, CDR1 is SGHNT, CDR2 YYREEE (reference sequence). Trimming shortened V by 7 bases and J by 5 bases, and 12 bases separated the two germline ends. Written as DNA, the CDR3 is TGTGCCAGCGGGCCGGGAGAGAATGAAAAACTGTTTTTT. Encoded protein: CASGPGENEKLFF.

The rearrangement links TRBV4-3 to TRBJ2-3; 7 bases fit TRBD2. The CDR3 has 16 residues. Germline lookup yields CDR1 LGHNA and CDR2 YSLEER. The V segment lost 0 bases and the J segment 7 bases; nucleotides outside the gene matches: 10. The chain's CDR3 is CASSQDRASGLHTQYF. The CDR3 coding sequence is TGCGCCAGCAGCCAAGATCGGGCTAGCGGATTACATACGCAGTATTTT.

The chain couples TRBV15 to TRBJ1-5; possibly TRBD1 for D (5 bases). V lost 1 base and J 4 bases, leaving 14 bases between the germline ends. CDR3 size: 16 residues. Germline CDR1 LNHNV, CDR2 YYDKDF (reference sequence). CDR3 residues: CATSRVGEVLNQPQHF. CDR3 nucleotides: TGTGCCACCAGCAGAGTGGGGGAGGTGTTGAATCAGCCCCAGCATTTT. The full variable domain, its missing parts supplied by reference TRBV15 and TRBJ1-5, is DAMVIQNPRYQVTQFGKPVTLSCSQTLNHNVMYWYQQKSSQAPKLLFHYYDKDFNNEADTPDNFQSRRPNTSFCFLDIRSPGLGDTAMYLCATSRVGEVLNQPQHFGDGTRLSIL.

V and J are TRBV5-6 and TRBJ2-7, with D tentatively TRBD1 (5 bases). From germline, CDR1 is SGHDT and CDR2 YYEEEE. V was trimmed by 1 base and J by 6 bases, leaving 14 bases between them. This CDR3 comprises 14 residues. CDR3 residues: CASSLRQGYREQYF. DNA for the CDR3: TGTGCCAGCAGCTTGCGGCAGGGATATCGCGAGCAGTACTTC.

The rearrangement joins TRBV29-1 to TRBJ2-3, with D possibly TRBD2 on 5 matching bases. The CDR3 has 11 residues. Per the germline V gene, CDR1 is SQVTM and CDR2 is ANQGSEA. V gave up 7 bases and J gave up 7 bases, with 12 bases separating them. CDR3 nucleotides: TGCAGCGCCAGCGGCAGACATACGCAGTATTTT. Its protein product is CSASGRHTQYF.

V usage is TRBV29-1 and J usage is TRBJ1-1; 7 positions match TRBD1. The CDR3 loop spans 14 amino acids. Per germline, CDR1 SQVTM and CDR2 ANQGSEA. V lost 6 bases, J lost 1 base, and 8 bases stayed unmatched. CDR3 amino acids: CSVKQGRRNTEAFF. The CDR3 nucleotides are TGCAGCGTCAAACAGGGGCGCCGGAACACTGAAGCTTTCTTT.

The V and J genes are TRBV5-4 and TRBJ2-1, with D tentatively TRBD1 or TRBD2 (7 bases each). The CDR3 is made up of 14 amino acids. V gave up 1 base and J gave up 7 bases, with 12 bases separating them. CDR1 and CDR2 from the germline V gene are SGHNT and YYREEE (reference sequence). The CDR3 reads CASSLNRGGNEQFF. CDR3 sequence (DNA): TGTGCCAGCAGCTTGAACAGGGGAGGGAATGAGCAGTTCTTC.

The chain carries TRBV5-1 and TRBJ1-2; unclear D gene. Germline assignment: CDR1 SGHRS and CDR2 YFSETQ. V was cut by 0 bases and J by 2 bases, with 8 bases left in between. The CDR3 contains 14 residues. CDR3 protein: CASSLVISNYGYTF. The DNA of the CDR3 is TGCGCCAGCAGCTTGGTCATTTCAAACTATGGCTACACCTTC.

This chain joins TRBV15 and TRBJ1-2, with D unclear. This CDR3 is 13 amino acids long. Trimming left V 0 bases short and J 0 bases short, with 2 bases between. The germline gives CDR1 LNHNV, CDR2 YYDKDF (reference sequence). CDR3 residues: CATSRDTNYGYTF. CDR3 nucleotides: TGTGCCACCAGCAGAGACACTAACTATGGCTACACCTTC. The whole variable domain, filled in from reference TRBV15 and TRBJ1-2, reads DAMVIQNPRYQVTQFGKPVTLSCSQTLNHNVMYWYQQKSSQAPKLLFHYYDKDFNNEADTPDNFQSRRPNTSFCFLDIRSPGLGDTAMYLCATSRDTNYGYTFGSGTRLTVV.

CDR3 protein: CASSLVASGLYEQYF. As DNA, the CDR3 is TGCGCCAGCAGCTTGGTGGCTAGCGGATTGTACGAGCAGTACTTC. The chain carries TRBV5-1 and TRBJ2-7, with 7 nucleotides matching TRBD2. Germline V lookup: CDR1 SGHRS, CDR2 YFSETQ. Losses at the gene ends were 0 bases for V and 4 bases for J; bases not matched to a gene: 7. This CDR3 is 15 amino acids long.

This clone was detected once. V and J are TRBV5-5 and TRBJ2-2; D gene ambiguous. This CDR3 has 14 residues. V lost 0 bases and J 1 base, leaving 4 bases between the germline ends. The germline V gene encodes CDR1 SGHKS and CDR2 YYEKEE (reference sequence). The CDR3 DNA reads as TGTGCCAGCAGCTTGGTCGTGAACACCGGGGAGCTGTTTTTT. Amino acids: CASSLVVNTGELFF.